The next 14 T cell receptor beta chains were all read from a single sample in a study of blood T cell repertoires in COVID-19. Sequenced by immunoSEQ multiplex PCR; TCRdb stores in-frame clones only, minus some. The profile covers 240,000 or so clones, with almost 85% appearing a single time and about 1.9% taken by the ten largest. The source material was peripheral blood. The receptors were gathered from a woman aged 80 or over with acute or convalescent COVID-19.

This chain links TRBV28 with TRBJ1-2, with 8 bases matching TRBD1. This CDR3 spans 15 amino acids. Germline CDR1 MDHEN, CDR2 SYDVKM. The ends lost 4 bases at V and 3 bases at J; junction bases unmatched: 7. The CDR3 DNA reads TGTGCCAGCAGTTCCCCCGGGACAGGACACTATGGCTACACCTTC. Translation: CASSSPGTGHYGYTF.

This rearrangement joins TRBV7-9 to TRBJ2-1; 13 nucleotides align to TRBD2. CDR1 is SEHNR, CDR2 FQNEAQ, per germline (reference sequence). V gave up 2 bases and J gave up 8 bases; unmatched junction bases: 12. The CDR3 spans 18 residues. CDR3 bases: TGTGCCAGCAGCTTACGCGACGTACTAGCGGGGGGGCAGGATGAGCAGTTCTTC. It encodes CASSLRDVLAGGQDEQFF.

The J gene is TRBJ2-5, the V gene TRBV5-1; 11 nucleotides match TRBD2. Unmatched junction bases numbered 11, after V lost 4 bases and J lost 3 bases. CDR1 is SGHRS and CDR2 is YFSETQ in the germline V gene. The CDR3 runs to 17 residues. The CDR3, as DNA: TGCGCCAGCAGCCAAACCGGGACTAGCGGACTAAAAGAGACCCAGTACTTC. It is translated as CASSQTGTSGLKETQYF.

The rearrangement joins TRBV27 to TRBJ1-6; 7 bases are a match to TRBD1. The germline V gene has CDR1 MNHEY and CDR2 SMNVEV (reference sequence). V was pared by 2 bases and J by 12 bases, with 16 bases of the junction left unmatched. The CDR3 has 17 amino acids. CDR3 DNA sequence: TGTGCCAGCAGTTTAGTGCCGGGACAGCAATCCCCAAAACCCCTCCACTTT. It specifies CASSLVPGQQSPKPLHF.

This rearrangement joins TRBV6-2 or TRBV6-3 to TRBJ2-1; 7 bases are shared with TRBD2. The CDR3 spans 15 residues. The germline CDR1 and CDR2 sequences are MNHEY and SVGEGT. The V segment lost 6 bases and the J segment 6 bases; nucleotides outside the gene matches: 11. This chain's CDR3 is CASSGERDPINEQFF. In nucleotides, the CDR3 is TGTGCCAGCAGCGGAGAGCGGGATCCCATCAATGAGCAGTTCTTC.

J is TRBJ2-1 and V is TRBV6-5, with D hard to call. This CDR3 region has 15 residues. Germline CDR1 MNHEY, CDR2 SVGAGI. The germline V and J ends were trimmed by 5 bases and 1 base, with 12 bases remaining between them. The CDR3 DNA reads as TGTGCCAGCAGTCCAACATGGAGTTCCTACAATGAGCAGTTCTTC. This gives the protein CASSPTWSSYNEQFF.

This clone was observed once. The CDR3, as DNA: TGTGCCAGCACCCGAACAGGGGCGGGCGGCTACACCTTC. It codes for CASTRTGAGGYTF. The rearrangement links TRBV3-1 (or the pseudogene TRBV3-2) to TRBJ1-2; 7 bases align to TRBD1. The CDR3 is 13 residues long. Germline V CDR1 and CDR2: LGHDT, YNNKEL (reference sequence). V dropped 7 bases and J dropped 8; count of bases not matched to a gene: 10.

In its sample, this clone was seen once. The chain couples TRBV5-1 to TRBJ1-5; tentative D call: TRBD1 (6 bases). CDR3 length equals 13 residues. Germline CDR1 is SGHRS and CDR2 is YFSETQ. Trimming removed 8 bases from V and 1 base from J, with 10 bases in between. CDR3: CASSQGSNQPQHF. Here the CDR3 DNA reads TGCGCCAGTTCCCAGGGGAGCAATCAGCCCCAGCATTTT.

The rearrangement uses TRBV10-1 and TRBJ2-7; D remains unclear. V was clipped by 7 bases and J by 9 bases, with 13 bases between them. The length of the CDR3 is 11 residues. Germline V gene lookup returns CDR1 WNHNN and CDR2 SYGVQD (reference sequence). In DNA, the CDR3 is TGCGCCAGCATCCTAACCACCTCGCAGTACTTC. It encodes CASILTTSQYF.

This clone was found a few times. Distinct nucleotide sequences in the sample also encode this CDR3. This chain joins TRBV11-1 and TRBJ1-1; D unresolved. V lost 3 bases, J lost 2 bases, and 7 bases lay in between. CDR1 is SGHAT and CDR2 is FQDESV in the germline V gene (reference sequence). This CDR3 comprises 13 residues. This chain's CDR3 is CASSLGRNTEAFF. DNA of the CDR3: TGTGCCAGCAGCTTGGGCAGAAACACTGAAGCTTTCTTT.

This chain uses TRBV9 with TRBJ1-5; 8 nucleotides agree with TRBD1. This CDR3 spans 18 amino acids. V lost 4 bases, J lost 0 bases, and 12 bases stayed unmatched. Germline V gene lookup returns CDR1 SGDLS and CDR2 YYNGEE. In nucleotides, the CDR3 is TGTGCCAGCAGCCCTCCGGGACAGGAGATTCATAGCAATCAGCCCCAGCATTTT. As protein: CASSPPGQEIHSNQPQHF.

The genes are TRBV5-4 and TRBJ2-6, with TRBD1 as a possible D gene (6 bases). Germline CDR1 is SGHNT and CDR2 is YYREEE (reference sequence). The CDR3 runs 19 residues. V dropped 4 bases and J dropped 1 base, with 21 bases sitting between them. The chain's CDR3 is CASSPATGRMTSGANVLTF. Here the CDR3 DNA reads TGTGCCAGCAGCCCGGCGACAGGTCGAATGACATCTGGGGCCAACGTCCTGACTTTC.

This sequence joins TRBV4-1 and TRBJ1-2, with TRBD1 matching 8 bases. The CDR3 is 14 amino acids. Germline assignment: CDR1 MGHRA and CDR2 YSYEKL. The V segment lost 1 base and the J segment 7 bases; nucleotides outside the gene matches: 5. The CDR3 DNA follows: TGCGCCAGCAGCCAAGCCGGACAGGGACGTGGCTACACCTTC. It translates to CASSQAGQGRGYTF.

The chain uses TRBV30 and TRBJ2-1; 7 bases line up with TRBD2. CDR3 length: 12 residues. Germline CDR1 and CDR2: GTSNPN and SVGIG (reference sequence). Trimming took 2 bases from V and 8 from J; bases not matched to a gene: 3. DNA of the CDR3: TGTGCCTGGAGTAGACTAGCACATGAGCAGTTCTTC. This codes for CAWSRLAHEQFF. Full variable domain (outside the CDR3, taken from reference TRBV30 and TRBJ2-1): SQTIHQWPATLVQPVGSPLSLECTVEGTSNPNLYWYRQAAGRGLQLLFYSVGIGQISSEVPQNLSASRPQDRQFILSSKKLLLSDSGFYLCAWSRLAHEQFFGPGTRLTVL.